Presented here are 23 T cell receptor beta chains from one specimen sequenced in a study of cytomegalovirus exposure and HLA in healthy donors. Vbeta (60) and Jbeta (13) primers were used in the PCR. The data were produced by immunoSEQ multiplex PCR, yet TCRdb's version contains in-frame clones alone and is incomplete. This listing includes 150,000 to 200,000 clones. Sequencing was done on a sample of PBMCs. These receptors were taken from a woman in her late teens or twenties in good health and CMV-seropositive.

This chain joins TRBV7-9 and TRBJ1-3, with 7 bases identical to TRBD1. The ends lost 3 bases at V and 3 bases at J; junction bases unmatched: 5. This CDR3 comprises 15 residues. Germline values: CDR1 SEHNR, CDR2 FQNEAQ (reference sequence). CDR3 loop: CASSFLGGVGNTIYF. The CDR3 region has the DNA TGTGCCAGCAGCTTCCTAGGGGGCGTTGGAAACACCATATATTTT.

This chain joins TRBV4-2 and TRBJ2-7; 8 bases align to TRBD2. Germline-derived CDR1 and CDR2 are LGHNA and YNFKEQ. The ends lost 1 base at V and 4 bases at J; junction bases unmatched: 6. The length of the CDR3 is 15 residues. As DNA, the CDR3 is TGTGCCAGCAGCCAAGTGCTCCGGGAGGGGTACGAGCAGTACTTC. This translates into CASSQVLREGYEQYF.

V and J are TRBV18 and TRBJ2-3; TRBD2 is a possible D gene (7 bases). This CDR3 comprises 16 residues. The V gene's germline CDR1 is KGHSH and CDR2 LQKENI. The germline V and J ends were trimmed by 1 base and 5 bases, with 16 bases remaining between them. The CDR3 DNA is TGTGCCAGCTCACCACTTGAACGGGGGGCCAAAGATACGCAGTATTTT. Translation gives CASSPLERGAKDTQYF.

The CDR3 sequence: CASSEAMTGGFDEQFF. In nucleotides, the CDR3 is TGTGCCAGCAGTGAAGCGATGACAGGGGGCTTCGATGAGCAGTTCTTC. This rearrangement joins TRBV6-1 to TRBJ2-1; TRBD1 aligns across 10 bases. Unmatched junction bases numbered 7, after V lost 0 bases and J lost 8 bases. This CDR3 has 16 residues. In germline, CDR1 is MNHNS, CDR2 SASEGT.

This chain connects TRBV29-1 to TRBJ2-5, with 9 bases aligning to TRBD2. Near its end, the DNA agrees better with TRBJ2-7, so the J call may be wrong. The germline V gene has CDR1 SQVTM and CDR2 ANQGSEA. This CDR3 comprises 13 residues. CDR3 residues: CSVLPGLASEQYF. Here the CDR3 DNA reads TGCAGCGTACTTCCGGGACTAGCCTCCGAGCAGTACTTC.

V is TRBV5-4 and J is TRBJ2-7; a possible D gene is TRBD2 (6 bases). This CDR3 has 14 amino acids. The V end was cut by 3 bases, the J end by 7 bases, with 17 bases between. Germline-derived CDR1 and CDR2 are SGHNT and YYREEE (reference sequence). The CDR3 DNA reads as TGTGCCAGCAGCTCGACACTAGCCGCACTTGAGCAGTACTTC. This translates into CASSSTLAALEQYF. The whole variable domain, remainder taken from reference TRBV5-4 and TRBJ2-7, is ETGVTQSPTHLIKTRGQQVTLRCSSQSGHNTVSWYQQALGQGPQFIFQYYREEENGRGNFPPRFSGLQFPNYSSELNVNALELDDSALYLCASSSTLAALEQYFGPGTRLTVT.

The genes are TRBV29-1 and TRBJ2-1; D perhaps matches TRBD2 (6 bases). V shed 7 bases and J shed 7 bases, with 11 bases lying between them. The CDR3 consists of 11 residues. Per the germline V gene, CDR1 is SQVTM and CDR2 is ANQGSEA. As DNA, the CDR3 is TGCAGCGCAGCGAGCGGGAATGAGCAGTTCTTC. Amino acid sequence: CSAASGNEQFF.

V is TRBV4-3 and J is TRBJ2-2; 7 nucleotides match TRBD1. The CDR3 runs 16 residues. Unmatched junction bases numbered 8, after V lost 1 base and J lost 6 bases. Germline CDR1 is LGHNA and CDR2 is YSLEER. The CDR3 here is CASSQAKRQGAGELFF. The CDR3 DNA follows: TGCGCCAGCAGCCAAGCTAAAAGACAGGGAGCCGGGGAGCTGTTTTTT.

The chain couples TRBV4-2 to TRBJ2-1; TRBD2 matches 7 bases. Germline lookup yields CDR1 LGHNA and CDR2 YNFKEQ. This CDR3 has 12 residues. The trim removed 3 bases at V and 10 bases at J, leaving 3 bases unmatched. The CDR3 here is CASSQTSQEQFF. Written as DNA, the CDR3 is TGTGCCAGCAGCCAGACTAGCCAGGAGCAGTTCTTC.

This sequence joins TRBV10-3 and TRBJ2-1; 9 bases map to TRBD2. Germline V gene data show CDR1 as ENHRY and CDR2 as SYGVKD. V lost 4 bases, J lost 4 bases, and 8 bases stayed unmatched. CDR3 length: 16 residues. CDR3 in amino acids: CAISGFIAGGYNEQFF. The CDR3 DNA follows: TGTGCCATCAGTGGATTCATCGCGGGGGGGTACAATGAGCAGTTCTTC.

For the CDR3, the DNA is TGCAGCGTGATGACAGGGGAGGAGACCCAGTACTTC. This translates into CSVMTGEETQYF. The V gene is TRBV29-1, the J gene TRBJ2-5, with 8 nucleotides matching TRBD1. Germline lookup yields CDR1 SQVTM and CDR2 ANQGSEA. With V trimmed by 6 bases and J by 5 bases, 5 bases remained unmatched. This CDR3 spans 12 amino acids. Full variable domain (outside the CDR3, taken from reference TRBV29-1 and TRBJ2-5): SAVISQKPSRDICQRGTSLTIQCQVDSQVTMMFWYRQQPGQSLTLIATANQGSEATYESGFVIDKFPISRPNLTFSTLTVSNMSPEDSSIYLCSVMTGEETQYFGPGTRLLVL.

The chain has TRBV5-6 and TRBJ2-2, with 10 positions matching TRBD2. Germline-derived CDR1 and CDR2 are SGHDT and YYEEEE. The junction had 13 bases not matched to a gene; V was cut back by 5 bases and J by 6 bases. This CDR3 is built from 17 residues. CDR3: CASRRGKAGGPPGELFF. The CDR3 DNA follows: TGTGCCAGCAGACGGGGAAAAGCGGGGGGGCCCCCCGGGGAGCTGTTTTTT. Full variable domain (outside the CDR3, taken from reference TRBV5-6 and TRBJ2-2): DAGVTQSPTHLIKTRGQQVTLRCSPKSGHDTVSWYQQALGQGPQFIFQYYEEEERQRGNFPDRFSGHQFPNYSSELNVNALLLGDSALYLCASRRGKAGGPPGELFFGEGSRLTVL.

CDR3 nucleotide sequence: TGTGCCAGCAGTTACTCGGCGGGGCAGACCTATGGCTACACCTTC. This translates into CASSYSAGQTYGYTF. The chain couples TRBV6-5 to TRBJ1-2, with D maybe TRBD1 (5 bases). Germline V gives CDR1 MNHEY, CDR2 SVGAGI. V lost 0 bases and J lost 4, with 12 bases in between. This CDR3 spans 15 amino acids.

The CDR3: CASSLVSGVLSNQPQHF. CDR3 in DNA: TGTGCCAGCAGCTTAGTGTCAGGGGTTCTTAGCAATCAGCCCCAGCATTTT. The chain joins TRBV7-8 to TRBJ1-5, with a weak D call TRBD1 (6 bases). Trimming pared 1 base from V and 0 bases from J, leaving 13 bases between. Germline CDR1 is SGHVS and CDR2 is FQNEAQ. The CDR3 is 17 amino acids.

V usage is TRBV19 and J usage is TRBJ2-1, with a possible D match to TRBD1 (6 bases). This CDR3 region has 13 residues. V dropped 7 bases and J dropped 5 bases, with 12 bases sitting between them. Per the germline V gene, CDR1 is LNHDA and CDR2 is SQIVND (reference sequence). In nucleotides, the CDR3 is TGTGCCAGTACAAACAGGGATGACAATGAGCAGTTCTTC. Translation: CASTNRDDNEQFF.

The chain recombines TRBV6-5 with TRBJ1-2; TRBD1 agrees at 7 bases. CDR3 length: 15 residues. V trimming: 2 bases; J trimming: 4 bases; junction bases outside the gene matches: 7. Germline CDR1 MNHEY, CDR2 SVGAGI. The CDR3 here is CASSYEAGGRYGYTF. CDR3 coding DNA: TGTGCCAGCAGTTACGAGGCAGGGGGTCGCTATGGCTACACCTTC.

The J gene is TRBJ2-1, the V gene TRBV30; TRBD2 agrees at 14 bases. V lost 1 base, J lost 12 bases, and 8 bases stayed unmatched. This CDR3 contains 15 residues. Germline loops: CDR1 GTSNPN, CDR2 SVGIG (reference sequence). DNA of the CDR3: TGTGCCTGGAGTGGGGGACTAGCGGGGGACACCGGGCAGTTCTTC. Its protein is CAWSGGLAGDTGQFF.

The V gene is TRBV27, the J gene TRBJ1-5; D is undetermined. Between the trimmed V and J ends, which lost 5 bases and 0 bases, there was a span of 11 bases. The germline V gene has CDR1 MNHEY and CDR2 SMNVEV (reference sequence). The CDR3 totals 15 residues. CDR3 region: CASSPGLISNQPQHF. The CDR3 DNA is TGTGCCAGCAGTCCAGGACTGATTAGCAATCAGCCCCAGCATTTT.

The rearrangement joins TRBV9 to TRBJ2-5, with D possibly matching TRBD1 (5 bases). V shed 4 bases and J shed 9 bases, with 22 bases lying between them. This CDR3 has 15 amino acids. In germline, CDR1 is SGDLS, CDR2 YYNGEE. Here the CDR3 reads CASSPQSKGSWSQYF. The CDR3, as DNA: TGTGCCAGCAGCCCACAGTCCAAGGGGTCATGGTCCCAGTACTTC.

CDR3 DNA: TGTGCCAGCAGCCGACTGCCGACTAGCACAGATACGCAGTATTTT. Its protein is CASSRLPTSTDTQYF. The chain employs TRBV6-5 and TRBJ2-3; the D is unclear. V was cut by 6 bases and J by 0 bases, with 13 bases left in between. The V gene's germline CDR1 is MNHEY and CDR2 SVGAGI. The CDR3 length is 15 residues.

The J gene is TRBJ2-1, the V gene TRBV19; D is unclear. Trimming left V 2 bases short and J 3 bases short, with 5 bases between. This CDR3 is built from 13 residues. Germline V lookup: CDR1 LNHDA, CDR2 SQIVND (reference sequence). CDR3 region: CASSINSYNEQFF. In DNA, the CDR3 is TGTGCCAGTAGTATAAACAGCTACAATGAGCAGTTCTTC.

V usage is TRBV7-2 and J usage is TRBJ2-7, with TRBD2 identical over 7 bases. This CDR3 region has 15 residues. Germline V lookup: CDR1 SGHTA, CDR2 FQGNSA. J lost 3 bases, V lost 1 base, and 6 bases had no gene match. CDR3 residues: CASSLGGRDGYEQYF. CDR3 nucleotide sequence: TGTGCCAGCAGCTTAGGGGGGAGGGATGGCTACGAGCAGTACTTC.

The chain uses TRBV6-1 and TRBJ2-5; TRBD2 is a possible D gene (5 bases). The DNA end favors TRBJ2-7, so the J call may be wrong. The CDR3 has 15 amino acids. Germline V gene sequence: CDR1 MNHNS, CDR2 SASEGT. In nucleotides, the CDR3 is TGTGCCAGCAGTGAAGGGCTAGCTTGGGCCTACGAGCAGTACTTC. This codes for CASSEGLAWAYEQYF.